This TCR beta chain came from a study of T cell clones after liver transplantation (dated by TCRdb to between 2017 and 2020). Looking at the study overall: Samples were obtained from ITN030ST, a randomized trial in which withdrawal of immunosuppression was attempted within 2 years of liver transplantation. Donor-reactive T cell clones were identified using TCRbeta sequencing after a pre-transplant mixed lymphocyte reaction and were then followed in post-transplant blood. Third party-reactive TCRbeta sequences were also identified from pre-transplant MLRs to serve as an antigen-independent comparator for donor-reactive sequences. Of the eight recipients, a few were HCV-positive, while the remaining recipients had been transplanted for non-autoimmune, non-viral indications. No induction therapy was given to the subjects, and standard immunosuppression was administered until randomization at 12-24 months post-transplant. Tolerance was defined as complete withdrawal of immunosuppression for at least one year without a rise in liver enzymes beyond twice the upper limit of normal. Blood samples were taken pre-transplant, pre-randomization before withdrawal, and post-randomization after full withdrawal or failed withdrawal. The studied cohort comprised 8 liver transplant recipients, 3 classified as tolerant and 5 as non-tolerant.

Frozen genomic DNA underwent high-throughput TCRbeta CDR3 sequencing by immunoSEQ, including PCR amplification, mapping, bias correction and internal controls. The published analysis was carried out like this. Only productive rearrangements were retained, with each unique TCRbeta sequence defined by its CDR3 nucleotide sequence together with its V and J gene. A sequence counted as donor-reactive only if the sequence showed at least 5-fold expansion in CFSE-low cells compared with unstimulated pre-transplant cells and had a frequency of at least 0.01%. To ensure at least 90% detection power, minimum frequency thresholds were set for each subject based on that subject's lowest-template unstimulated sample. Jensen-Shannon divergence between the top 1000 TCRbeta sequences after and before transplant was used to measure repertoire turnover. Changes in detection of donor-reactive sequences were assessed with two-sided Fisher's exact tests. The immuneACCESS repertoire file appears here via TCRdb, limited to in-frame rearrangements. These files lack a portion of the clones; in checked studies, under half of the deficit traces to unresolved V genes, and the cause of the others is not known. From that table come the V and J calls and clone size; the DNA was used to work out D and trimming. In this sample the table shows roughly 62,000 clones, about 70% of which occur a single time. The leading ten clones occupy 2.8% of the sample.

Broader findings and caveats from the paper: Because of small, heterogeneous patient numbers and non-standardized post-transplant time points, the conclusions were only preliminary. In a couple of subjects, low numbers of available donor cells limited the measurable donor-reactive repertoire. In most of the 8 subjects, circulating donor-reactive CD4 TCRbeta sequences decreased significantly after transplant, regardless of tolerance or HCV status. Donor-reactive sequences decreased more than third party-reactive sequences, which suggests partial antigen-specific deletion that was not related to withdrawal success. After accounting for repertoire turnover, donor-reactive detection was significantly reduced in 7 of 8 subjects for CD4 and 8 of 8 for CD8. Because allograft tissue specimens were not available, migration of donor-reactive T cells into the graft, rather than deletion, may have occurred.

Thawed unstimulated PBMCs were stained for CD3, CD4 and CD8 and FACS-sorted into CD3+CD4+ and CD3+CD8+ populations. Each of the 8 studied subjects was randomized to immunosuppression withdrawal. Genomic DNA was isolated with the Qiagen DNeasy Blood and Tissue Kit. The CDR3, from cysteine to phenylalanine, totals 13 residues. Only the CDR3 DNA is retained, 39 bases long and in frame from the first base. CDR1 and CDR2, per the germline V gene (reference sequence), are SGHAT and FQDESV. A distance of 10 bases separates the germline ends of V and J, which lose 5 bases and 4 bases respectively. Details on this clone: Its specific antigen is unknown. No much larger clone is present one base from it, and per-base qualities are unavailable.

The origin of this receptor is a human patient who received a liver transplant. In patients who had a transplant, some T cells may come from the graft donor. In this chain, TRBV11-1 is recombined with TRBJ2-3, and TRBD1 may be the D gene, going by 5 matching bases. The sequenced sample was CD4+ T cells from blood, obtained at the approximately 16-month timepoint. This receptor has the CDR3 CASSLMGPDTQYF. The DNA sequence is TGTGCCAGCAGCCTAATGGGGCCAGATACGCAGTATTTT. The full variable domain, with segments outside the CDR3 supplied by the reference TRBV11-1 and TRBJ2-3 proteins, appears as EAEVAQSPRYKITEKSQAVAFWCDPISGHATLYWYRQILGQGPELLVQFQDESVVDDSQLPKDRFSAERLKGVDSTLKIQPAELGDSAMYLCASSLMGPDTQYFGPGTRLTVL.